This T cell receptor (beta chain) was found in a study of vaccination effects on CD4 cells after COVID-19. The table came from immunoSEQ multiplex PCR; TCRdb's copy has only in-frame clones and leaves some out. The table shows some 22,000 clones, with over 75% occurring only once. Germline CDR1 reads SGHNT; CDR2 reads YYREEE (reference sequence). The CDR3 is 15 amino acids. Losses at the gene ends were 0 bases for V and 1 base for J; bases not matched to a gene: 3. As concerns this clone: The antigen is not known.

Under the ViraFEST assay, PBMC were stimulated with viral peptide pools so that antigen-specific CD4+ T cells expanded. Sequencing was performed afterwards. Scientists isolated CD4+ T cells after a roughly nine-day culture period ended. Each person got two doses of an mRNA SARS-CoV-2 vaccine, BNT162b2 or mRNA-1273. Sequences were derived from CD4+ T cells from PBMCs cultured with HCoV-NL63 spike peptides, sampled after COVID-19 vaccination. The sequence was obtained from a human donor who received a COVID-19 vaccine. The chain links TRBV5-4 to TRBJ1-2; 7 nucleotides agree with TRBD1. CDR3 bases: TGTGCCAGCAGCTTGGAGGGGGCGTATAACTATGGCTACACCTTC. Its translation is CASSLEGAYNYGYTF. Full variable domain (outside the CDR3, taken from reference TRBV5-4 and TRBJ1-2): ETGVTQSPTHLIKTRGQQVTLRCSSQSGHNTVSWYQQALGQGPQFIFQYYREEENGRGNFPPRFSGLQFPNYSSELNVNALELDDSALYLCASSLEGAYNYGYTFGSGTRLTVV.